This TCR beta chain was retrieved from a study of neoadjuvant anti-PD-1 for oral cavity cancer. The CDR3 is made up of 16 amino acids. Germline CDR1 and CDR2: SGHTA and FQGNSA. Trimming stripped 4 bases from V and 0 bases from J, with 12 bases between. Stage II-IVA oral cavity squamous cell carcinoma was new and untreated by systemic or radiation therapy. Blood libraries mostly used roughly 500 ng genomic DNA, six replicates each. Data came from immunoSEQ multiplex PCR; TCRdb stores just in-frame clones and leaves some out. The repertoire includes some 33,000 clones, just under 90% of them detected once, and 3.5% sits in the top ten.

The material was PBMCs, obtained before nivolumab (anti-PD-1) treatment. This chain connects TRBV7-2 to TRBJ2-2; tentatively, D is TRBD1 (6 bases). This receptor was identified in a person aged 40 to 85 with oral cavity squamous cell carcinoma. The CDR3 sequence: CASSSSGTPNTGELFF. CDR3 nucleotide sequence: TGTGCCAGCAGCTCCTCCGGGACACCGAACACCGGGGAGCTGTTTTTT.